The source of this T cell receptor (beta chain) is a study of radiotherapy plus CTLA-4 blockade in lung cancer listed by TCRdb under 2018. About the full investigation: Objective responses occurred in roughly 19% of enrolled patients, and about 33% achieved disease control.

The paper as a whole reports these results and caveats: After treatment with radiotherapy and ipilimumab, TCR clones that originated in tumors expanded in peripheral blood. Increased serum interferon-beta after radiation, together with early dynamic changes in blood T cell clones, were reported to be the strongest predictors of response.

The study evaluated CTLA-4 blockade (ipilimumab) given together with focal radiation therapy in patients who had chemo-refractory metastatic non-small-cell lung cancer. The sample holds a few counts of this clone. Its antigen remains undetermined. The sample holds no much larger clone one base away, and base qualities are not on file. According to the germline V gene, CDR1 reads KGHSH and CDR2 reads LQKENI. Trimmed from V: 1 base; trimmed from J: 8 bases; junction bases lacking a gene match: 4. The CDR3 runs 14 amino acids, cysteine and phenylalanine included. CDR3 DNA is the only sequence kept; it has 42 bases, read in frame from the first base. Receptor libraries were prepared by the immunoSEQ multiplex PCR assay. TCRdb holds this immuneACCESS table with in-frame rearrangements only. Some clones are missing; in checked studies, unresolved V genes explain under half, and the rest has no known cause. The sample table lists 77,000 or so clones, roughly 69% of them with a count of one. Roughly 10% of the sample lies in the top ten.

The chain uses TRBV18 and TRBJ2-1; TRBD2 agrees with 8 junctional bases. The specimen was peripheral blood, collected from a patient treated with radiotherapy plus ipilimumab. The source of this sequence is a human donor with non-small cell lung cancer whose response to radiotherapy plus ipilimumab could not be evaluated. The base sequence is TGTGCCAGCTCACCACAGGGGCGGGGGGATGAGCAGTTCTTC. It encodes CASSPQGRGDEQFF.